This TCR beta chain was found in a study of cytomegalovirus exposure and HLA in healthy donors. As concerns this clone: Antigen: not known.

General study results and limits: TCR beta sequences reportedly predicted most subjects' HLA-A and HLA-B alleles accurately. A few of the chains that were CMV-associated were confirmed in vitro to be specific for CMV antigens.

The PCR contained 60 Vbeta and 13 Jbeta primers. Profiling relied on immunoSEQ multiplex PCR, and the TCRdb table lists in-frame clones only, not all of them. The sample contains 100,000 to 120,000 clones, under 85% of which appear only once. Germline V gene sequence: CDR1 MNHEY, CDR2 SMNVEV (reference sequence). V dropped 5 bases and J dropped 8; count of bases not matched to a gene: 18. The CDR3 has 18 amino acids. The sequencing sample was made of PBMCs. The chain employs TRBV27 and TRBJ2-1; 10 bases are a match to TRBD2. The clonotype was recovered from a middle-aged woman in good health and CMV-seropositive. The CDR3 region is CASSASWGDSGGGDEQFF. The CDR3 DNA reads TGTGCCAGCAGTGCCTCTTGGGGGGACAGCGGGGGGGGCGATGAGCAGTTCTTC.